Following are 20 T cell receptor beta chains from one sample sequenced in a study of T-cell memory formation after mild COVID-19. TCRdb fed the 5' RACE reads into MiXCR, producing one record per CDR3 protein. The sample has over 150,000 distinct CDR3 sequences, under 15% seen once; the top ten hold approximately 3.3%. Sample: PBMCs or a T cell subset sorted from them (not recorded which). These receptors were obtained from a man between 18 and 29 years old who had mild COVID-19 (a few samples of this study predate the infection). Cell type and time point are not known.

The chain combines TRBV6-5 with TRBJ2-6; 8 bases match TRBD1. The CDR3 has 14 amino acids. CDR1 and CDR2 (germline): MNHEY, SVGAGI. Trimming at V came to 6 bases and at J to 9 bases, leaving 7 bases not matched to a gene. As DNA, the CDR3 is TGTGCCAGCAGATCCGGGACAGGATACAACGTCCTGACTTTC. Translation: CASRSGTGYNVLTF.

This sequence joins TRBV28 and TRBJ1-1; 8 bases map to TRBD1. This CDR3 is built from 14 residues. V dropped 4 bases and J dropped 4; count of bases not matched to a gene: 5. Germline CDR1 reads MDHEN; CDR2 reads SYDVKM. CDR3 residues: CASSSGQGSTEAFF. In nucleotides, the CDR3 is TGTGCCAGCAGTTCCGGACAGGGCTCCACTGAAGCTTTCTTT.

The chain combines TRBV6-4 with TRBJ1-5, with 9 bases fitting TRBD1. Trimming at V came to 7 bases and at J to 0 bases, leaving 10 bases not matched to a gene. This CDR3 has 17 residues. Germline values: CDR1 MRHNA, CDR2 SNTAGT. This CDR3 reads CASTRDRDQFSNQPQHF. CDR3 in DNA: TGTGCCAGCACCCGGGACAGGGATCAATTTAGCAATCAGCCCCAGCATTTT.

The chain has TRBV7-2 and TRBJ1-5, with 8 bases that match TRBD1. CDR3 size: 15 residues. V dropped 5 bases and J dropped 6; count of bases not matched to a gene: 9. Germline CDR1 SGHTA, CDR2 FQGNSA. This CDR3 reads CASSPDRGSFQPQHF. The CDR3 DNA reads TGTGCCAGCAGCCCCGACAGGGGTTCGTTTCAGCCCCAGCATTTT. Full variable domain (rest looked up from reference TRBV7-2 and TRBJ1-5): GAGVSQSPSNKVTEKGKDVELRCDPISGHTALYWYRQSLGQGLEFLIYFQGNSAPDKSGLPSDRFSAERTGGSVSTLTIQRTQQEDSAVYLCASSPDRGSFQPQHFGDGTRLSIL.

The chain links TRBV5-1 to TRBJ1-1; D is uncertain. CDR3 length: 14 residues. Trimming stripped 2 bases from V and 3 bases from J, with 11 bases between. The germline V gene encodes CDR1 SGHRS and CDR2 YFSETQ. The chain's CDR3 is CASSFGSQDTEAFF. The DNA for the CDR3 is TGCGCCAGCAGCTTCGGCTCCCAAGACACTGAAGCTTTCTTT.

To note about this clonotype: At one end the junction does not follow the germline gene, possibly because of a read error. V usage is TRBV5-1 and J usage is TRBJ1-4; perhaps TRBD1 as D (6 bases). CDR3 length: 14 residues. Germline CDR1 reads SGHRS; CDR2 reads YFSETQ. CDR3 nucleotides: TGCGCCAGCAGCTTGCGGCAGGGGAACGAAAAACTGATTTTT. Its translation is CASSLRQGNEKLIF.

CDR3 nucleotides: TGTGCCAGCAGCCCAGGCCTCCGGGACGGGGAGCAGTACTTC. It yields the protein CASSPGLRDGEQYF. The chain recombines TRBV7-2 with TRBJ2-7; perhaps D is TRBD1 or TRBD2 (5 bases each). The CDR3 is 14 amino acids. Germline-derived CDR1 and CDR2 are SGHTA and FQGNSA. Deletions cut 5 bases from V and 7 bases from J, with 18 bases between.

The rearrangement joins TRBV6-2 or TRBV6-3 to TRBJ2-1; TRBD1 agrees at 10 bases. V trimming: 2 bases; J trimming: 4 bases; junction bases outside the gene matches: 2. This CDR3 is 15 amino acids long. The V gene's germline CDR1 is MNHEY and CDR2 SVGEGT. The CDR3 DNA is TGTGCCAGCAGTTACCGGGGACAGGGGTACAATGAGCAGTTCTTC. Protein: CASSYRGQGYNEQFF.

This clonotype has a count of ten or more. The chain employs TRBV5-1 and TRBJ1-1, with D maybe TRBD1 (5 bases). V was pared by 0 bases and J by 3 bases, with 6 bases between. The CDR3 has 13 residues. From germline, CDR1 is SGHRS and CDR2 YFSETQ. As DNA, the CDR3 is TGCGCCAGCAGCTTGGCGGGGGACACTGAAGCTTTCTTT. The encoded protein is CASSLAGDTEAFF.

This clonotype showed up just a few times. The chain carries TRBV20-1 and TRBJ1-5, with D unresolved. Germline V lookup: CDR1 DFQATT, CDR2 SNEGSKA (reference sequence). CDR3 length: 14 residues. With 3 bases removed from V and 2 bases from J, the gap between germline ends came to 11 bases. The CDR3 protein is CSARGSGGNQPQHF. Here the CDR3 DNA reads TGCAGTGCTAGGGGGTCCGGGGGCAATCAGCCCCAGCATTTT.

This rearrangement joins TRBV6-2 or TRBV6-3 to TRBJ1-3, with D perhaps matching TRBD1 (6 bases). Germline assignment: CDR1 MNHEY and CDR2 SVGEGT. Trimming took 6 bases from V and 0 from J, leaving 12 bases between them. The length of the CDR3 is 15 residues. CDR3 protein: CASRWGHHSGNTIYF. CDR3 DNA: TGTGCCAGCAGATGGGGACACCACTCTGGAAACACCATATATTTT.

Of note for this clonotype: At one of its ends the junction is not consistent with the germline gene, which may arise from a read error. The rearrangement uses TRBV7-9 and TRBJ2-5; 14 bases map to TRBD2. Germline values: CDR1 SEHNR, CDR2 FQNEAQ (reference sequence). This CDR3 has 17 amino acids. This CDR3 reads CAGSQGLAGVFQETQYF. As DNA, the CDR3 is TGTGCCGGCAGCCAGGGACTAGCGGGGGTATTTCAAGAGACCCAGTACTTC.

The chain uses TRBV7-2 and TRBJ2-2, with a tentative D call TRBD1 (5 bases). CDR1 SGHTA and CDR2 FQGNSA come from the germline V gene. There are 14 residues in the CDR3. V was shortened by 5 bases and J by 4 bases, with 11 bases between the two germline ends. DNA of the CDR3: TGTGCCAGCAGCAGGGGTAGACGCACCGGGGAGCTGTTTTTT. Translation gives CASSRGRRTGELFF.

The sample holds a few counts of this clonotype. V usage is TRBV5-6 and J usage is TRBJ2-5, with D tentatively TRBD1 (6 bases). The germline V and J ends were trimmed by 2 bases and 5 bases, with 13 bases remaining between them. The CDR3 sequence is 14 residues long. Germline V gene sequence: CDR1 SGHDT, CDR2 YYEEEE. The CDR3 here is CASSFGGLTETQYF. The CDR3 DNA reads as TGTGCCAGCAGCTTTGGGGGCCTCACGGAGACCCAGTACTTC.

DNA for the CDR3: TGTGCCAGCAGCGTAGACGCCCTTTTGTCCGGACAAGAGACCCAGTACTTC. The encoded protein is CASSVDALLSGQETQYF. This sequence joins TRBV9 and TRBJ2-5; D unclear. This CDR3 has 17 amino acids. V lost 0 bases, J lost 2 bases, and 17 bases lay in between. CDR1 and CDR2 (germline): SGDLS, YYNGEE. The variable domain in full, with the rest retrieved from reference TRBV9 and TRBJ2-5, is DSGVTQTPKHLITATGQRVTLRCSPRSGDLSVYWYQQSLDQGLQFLIQYYNGEERAKGNILERFSAQQFPDLHSELNLSSLELGDSALYFCASSVDALLSGQETQYFGPGTRLLVL.

This clonotype came up a few times. The rearrangement links TRBV2 to TRBJ1-5, with TRBD1 identical over 7 bases. The germline gives CDR1 SNHLY, CDR2 FYNNEI. CDR3 size: 15 residues. Losses at the gene ends were 6 bases for V and 5 bases for J; bases not matched to a gene: 10. The CDR3 protein is CASRERTGGDQPQHF. CDR3 sequence (DNA): TGTGCCAGCAGGGAGCGGACAGGTGGGGATCAGCCCCAGCATTTT. Variable domain in full (rest from reference TRBV2 and TRBJ1-5): EPEVTQTPSHQVTQMGQEVILRCVPISNHLYFYWYRQILGQKVEFLVSFYNNEISEKSEIFDDQFSVERPDGSNFTLKIRSTKLEDSAMYFCASRERTGGDQPQHFGDGTRLSIL.

This clonotype was counted only a few times. This chain links TRBV12-3 or TRBV12-4 with TRBJ1-1, with a weak D call TRBD1 (5 bases). Trimming removed 3 bases at V and 4 bases at J, with 18 bases between. This CDR3 comprises 16 residues. CDR3 nucleotide sequence: TGTGCCAGCAGTTTTCGGGGGACGCCGATCCGCACTGAAGCTTTCTTT. Its protein product is CASSFRGTPIRTEAFF.

This chain joins TRBV3-1 and TRBJ2-3; D gene uncertain. Deletions cut 6 bases from V and 3 bases from J, with 4 bases between. The CDR3 totals 11 residues. Germline V gives CDR1 LGHDT, CDR2 YNNKEL (reference sequence). The DNA for the CDR3 is TGTGCCAGCAGTATTACAGATACGCAGTATTTT. It specifies CASSITDTQYF.

The chain has TRBV20-1 and TRBJ2-1; 11 nucleotides align to TRBD2. The CDR3 length is 14 residues. From germline, CDR1 is DFQATT and CDR2 SNEGSKA (reference sequence). V trimming: 6 bases; J trimming: 3 bases; junction bases outside the gene matches: 4. The CDR3 spells CSARLAGFYNEQFF. DNA for the CDR3: TGCAGTGCGAGACTAGCGGGGTTCTACAATGAGCAGTTCTTC.

The table lists this clonotype with a few counts. The chain carries TRBV5-1 and TRBJ2-3; TRBD1 is a possible D gene (6 bases). Germline CDR1 reads SGHRS; CDR2 reads YFSETQ. Trimming took off 4 bases at V and 3 bases at J, with 15 bases between the two ends. The CDR3 runs to 15 residues. The CDR3, as DNA: TGCGCCAGCAGCCCCGCGGACAGTGAGACAGATACGCAGTATTTT. It translates to CASSPADSETDTQYF.